One and the same sample provided the 18 T cell receptor beta chains below, sequenced in a study of CD8 T cells in Susac syndrome. Reverse transcription of roughly 0.45 to 1 ug RNA was performed with random hexamers. TCRdb reprocessed the immunoSEQ multiplex PCR reads with MiXCR, giving one entry per CDR3 protein. The sample has 170,000 or so distinct CDR3 sequences; approximately 94% are singletons. The specimen sequenced was CD4+ T cells from PBMCs. The receptors were sampled from a human donor with Susac syndrome.

This chain uses TRBV18 with TRBJ2-3; 7 bases map to TRBD2. This CDR3 contains 15 residues. CDR1 is KGHSH and CDR2 is LQKENI in the germline V gene. The ends lost 2 bases at V and 1 base at J; junction bases unmatched: 3. CDR3 region: CASSPSGEGTDTQYF. The DNA for the CDR3 is TGTGCCAGCTCACCAAGCGGGGAAGGCACAGATACGCAGTATTTT.

This clonotype has a single count. The genes are TRBV4-3 and TRBJ1-3; D may be TRBD1 (5 bases). This CDR3 comprises 14 residues. Per the germline V gene, CDR1 is LGHNA and CDR2 is YSLEER. V lost 3 bases and J 4 bases, leaving 10 bases between the germline ends. CDR3 protein: CASSQGRNGNTIYF. The CDR3 region has the DNA TGCGCCAGCAGCCAGGGACGGAACGGAAACACCATATATTTT.

V is TRBV27 and J is TRBJ2-2; TRBD1 aligns across 11 bases. This CDR3 spans 15 amino acids. Trimming took 7 bases from V and 5 from J; bases not matched to a gene: 6. Per germline, CDR1 MNHEY and CDR2 SMNVEV (reference sequence). The CDR3 is CASTRGQGATGELFF. As DNA, the CDR3 is TGTGCCAGCACTAGAGGACAGGGGGCGACCGGGGAGCTGTTTTTT.

This chain joins TRBV23-1 and TRBJ1-2, with 11 bases lining up with TRBD1. TRBV23-1 is labeled an ORF, and its function is uncertain. The CDR3 runs to 16 residues. V shed 2 bases and J 3 bases; nucleotides not matched to a gene: 5. The CDR3 region has the DNA TGCGCCAGCAGTCAACACCCGGGACAGGGGGACTATGGCTACACCTTC. Its protein product is CASSQHPGQGDYGYTF.

This rearrangement joins TRBV19 to TRBJ2-6, with 8 bases lining up with TRBD1. Trimming at V came to 4 bases and at J to 1 base, leaving 6 bases not matched to a gene. CDR1 and CDR2 from the germline V gene are LNHDA and SQIVND (reference sequence). The CDR3 length is 17 residues. In DNA, the CDR3 is TGTGCCAGTAGTAGGACAGGGAGAAGGTCTGGGGCCAACGTCCTGACTTTC. Amino acids: CASSRTGRRSGANVLTF.

The rearrangement links TRBV20-1 to TRBJ2-1; the D is unclear. V was cut by 3 bases and J by 4 bases, with 4 bases left in between. CDR3 size: 11 residues. The V gene's germline CDR1 is DFQATT and CDR2 SNEGSKA (reference sequence). CDR3 DNA: TGCAGTGCTAGGGAATACAATGAGCAGTTCTTC. Protein product: CSAREYNEQFF.

This chain uses TRBV15 with TRBJ1-1; TRBD1 might be the D (5 bases). The germline V gene has CDR1 LNHNV and CDR2 YYDKDF (reference sequence). V was trimmed by 6 bases and J by 1 base, leaving 9 bases between them. The CDR3 sequence is 13 residues long. Here the CDR3 reads CATSEGRNTEAFF. The CDR3 region has the DNA TGTGCCACCAGTGAGGGGAGGAACACTGAAGCTTTCTTT.

The gene calls are TRBV7-2 and TRBJ1-2; 7 bases map to TRBD1. The junction had 15 bases not matched to a gene; V was cut back by 3 bases and J by 8 bases. Germline V gives CDR1 SGHTA, CDR2 FQGNSA. The CDR3 totals 16 residues. The CDR3 DNA sequence: TGTGCCAGCAGCTTTACCTTAACCAGGGGGGACGCAGGCTACACCTTC. It is translated as CASSFTLTRGDAGYTF.

The chain joins TRBV6-1 to TRBJ2-5; 14 bases are shared with TRBD2. Per the germline V gene, CDR1 is MNHNS and CDR2 is SASEGT. Germline trimming cut 5 bases from V and 1 base from J; bases unmatched to any gene: 9. CDR3 length equals 18 residues. The CDR3 region has the DNA TGTGCCAGCAGTCCAGGACTAGCGGGGGGCAACACCCAAGAGACCCAGTACTTC. Its protein product is CASSPGLAGGNTQETQYF.

This chain connects TRBV5-4 to TRBJ2-7; possibly TRBD1 for D (6 bases). Trimming left V 3 bases short and J 5 bases short, with 15 bases between. The CDR3 length is 14 residues. CDR1 is SGHNT, CDR2 YYREEE, per germline (reference sequence). DNA for the CDR3: TGTGCCAGCAGCTCTGGTGGGGGCCGGGACGAGCAGTACTTC. It encodes CASSSGGGRDEQYF.

V usage is TRBV7-2 and J usage is TRBJ2-7; 7 bases are a match to TRBD1. This CDR3 region has 13 residues. With V trimmed by 4 bases and J by 6 bases, 6 bases remained unmatched. The germline gives CDR1 SGHTA, CDR2 FQGNSA. This CDR3 reads CASSSSTGVEQYF. The CDR3 bases are TGTGCCAGCAGCTCCTCTACAGGGGTCGAGCAGTACTTC.

This chain links TRBV25-1 with TRBJ1-1, with D possibly being TRBD1 (5 bases). Trimming took off 2 bases at V and 0 bases at J, with 13 bases between the two ends. The CDR3 totals 16 residues. Germline lookup yields CDR1 MGHDK and CDR2 SYGVNS. CDR3 residues: CASSEGRRGMNTEAFF. The CDR3 nucleotides read TGTGCCAGCAGTGAAGGTAGGCGGGGGATGAACACTGAAGCTTTCTTT. The whole variable domain, filled in from reference TRBV25-1 and TRBJ1-1, reads EADIYQTPRYLVIGTGKKITLECSQTMGHDKMYWYQQDPGMELHLIHYSYGVNSTEKGDLSSESTVSRIRTEHFPLTLESARPSHTSQYLCASSEGRRGMNTEAFFGQGTRLTVV.

The chain carries TRBV20-1 and TRBJ1-1; TRBD1 matches 7 bases. Germline loops: CDR1 DFQATT, CDR2 SNEGSKA (reference sequence). The length of the CDR3 is 12 residues. The ends lost 5 bases at V and 4 bases at J; junction bases unmatched: 4. The CDR3 DNA reads TGCAGTGCTGCAACAGGGGCCACTGAAGCTTTCTTT. Amino acid sequence: CSAATGATEAFF.

The chain is built from TRBV20-1 and TRBJ1-2; D gene uncertain. V lost 0 bases and J 5 bases, leaving 7 bases between the germline ends. The CDR3 runs 12 residues. Germline CDR1 is DFQATT and CDR2 is SNEGSKA (reference sequence). CDR3 protein: CSAREQKYGYTF. The CDR3 bases are TGCAGTGCTAGAGAACAGAAGTATGGCTACACCTTC.

The genes are TRBV2 and TRBJ1-1, with D possibly matching TRBD1 (6 bases). The V end was cut by 5 bases, the J end by 6 bases, with 22 bases between. The CDR3 totals 16 residues. Per germline, CDR1 SNHLY and CDR2 FYNNEI. CDR3 residues: CASSWGENRAGPEAFF. CDR3 nucleotide sequence: TGTGCCAGCAGTTGGGGGGAAAACAGGGCCGGCCCTGAAGCTTTCTTT.

This clonotype has just one count. V gene TRBV7-8 combines with J gene TRBJ2-1; TRBD2 might be the D (5 bases). The CDR3 is 15 amino acids. V shed 1 base and J shed 4 bases, with 11 bases lying between them. CDR1 SGHVS and CDR2 FQNEAQ come from the germline V gene. CDR3: CASSLGGSRYNEQFF. CDR3 sequence (DNA): TGTGCCAGCAGCTTAGGAGGGAGTAGGTACAATGAGCAGTTCTTC.

The chain employs TRBV5-1 and TRBJ1-1, with TRBD1 matching 9 bases. After removal of 0 bases from V and 0 bases from J, the junction contained 6 bases not matched to a gene. The germline V gene has CDR1 SGHRS and CDR2 YFSETQ. CDR3 length: 17 amino acids. CDR3: CASSLAQGAFLNTEAFF. In DNA, the CDR3 is TGCGCCAGCAGCTTGGCACAGGGGGCTTTTTTGAACACTGAAGCTTTCTTT.

The gene calls are TRBV27 and TRBJ2-1; the match to TRBD1 covers 7 bases. The CDR3 spans 14 residues. Germline assignment: CDR1 MNHEY and CDR2 SMNVEV (reference sequence). Losses at the gene ends were 8 bases for V and 0 bases for J; bases not matched to a gene: 4. CDR3 nucleotides: TGTGCCAGCGGCAACAGGGGCTCCTACAATGAGCAGTTCTTC. This sequence encodes CASGNRGSYNEQFF.